The present TCR beta chain was sequenced within a study of OX40 agonist ivuxolimab in advanced cancers. At the level of the study: Prior anti-PD-1, anti-PD-L1 or anti-CTLA-4 therapy did not bar entry, and 30% to 40% had some.

From germline, CDR1 is SGDLS and CDR2 YYNGEE. V lost 1 base to trimming and J lost 7 bases, with 8 bases between them. The CDR3 runs to 13 residues. For this clone: Its antigen is undetermined.

Data came from immunoSEQ multiplex PCR; TCRdb stores just in-frame clones and leaves some out. The data hold 30,000 to 45,000 clones, with roughly 69% observed a single time. Study outcomes and limitations: Expanded clones tended on average to be more numerous among CD8+ T cells than CD4+. Certain nonresponders likewise exhibited a low normalized T-cell clonal expansion.

The receptor's source is an adult with an advanced solid tumor such as melanoma, head and neck, liver or kidney cancer. The chain joins TRBV9 to TRBJ1-4, with D maybe TRBD1 (5 bases). The material was CD4+ or CD8+ T cells sorted from blood, obtained in a trial of the OX40 agonist ivuxolimab. Here the CDR3 reads CASSVRGGEKLFF. DNA of the CDR3: TGTGCCAGCAGCGTACGGGGGGGTGAAAAACTGTTTTTT.